The text below deals with one T cell receptor (beta chain). Its antigen is as yet unknown. With 60 Vbeta and 13 Jbeta primers, the PCR was carried out. Profiled with immunoSEQ multiplex PCR; TCRdb holds only in-frame clones, not every one. This table holds approximately 160,000 clones, around 77% found once. This sample is part of a study of cytomegalovirus exposure and HLA in healthy donors. Germline V gene lookup returns CDR1 SGHDT and CDR2 YYEEEE. The V gene end was trimmed by 4 bases and the J gene end by 8 bases; junction bases not matched to a gene: 5. This CDR3 contains 12 residues. Study-level findings and limits: TCR beta V- and J-gene trimming, according to a later analysis, was linked to a missense DCLRE1C variant. The records held CMV serostatus as the only immune exposure information.

J is TRBJ1-2 and V is TRBV5-6, with TRBD1 identical over 7 bases. Sequenced input: PBMCs. This receptor was obtained from a woman in her thirties in good health and CMV-seronegative. CDR3 protein: CASSTTGPGYTF. The CDR3 nucleotides are TGTGCCAGCAGCACGACAGGGCCAGGCTACACCTTC.